Listed here are 20 T cell receptor beta chains from one sample, sequenced in a study of T cells in Graves' hyperthyroidism and ophthalmopathy (dated by TCRdb to between 2018 and 2021). The library was obtained by multiplex PCR. Sequencing used an Illumina HiSeq 2000. The TCR beta CDR3 regions were amplified from RNA transcripts. For the first round of RT-PCR on the TCR CDR3, the HTBI primer set was used together with the Qiagen OneStep RT-PCR kit. In-frame beta chains were kept once TCRdb had trimmed the public reads at Q25 with fastp and called clones with MiXCR. Merged by CDR3 protein, the rows form single entries marked with the most common genes and DNA. Recorded for this sample are fewer than 300,000 distinct CDR3 sequences; about 25% of them occurred a single time. The ten largest clones represent approximately 30% of the sample. The sequenced material came from blood. All receptors come from a middle-aged man with Graves' hyperthyroidism that later progressed to Graves' ophthalmopathy.

This clonotype has a count of ten or more. The chain is built from TRBV19 and TRBJ2-7; no firm D call. V was shortened by 3 bases and J by 3 bases, with 18 bases between the two germline ends. The CDR3 consists of 16 residues. Germline CDR1 is LNHDA and CDR2 is SQIVND (reference sequence). The CDR3 sequence is CASSISGVTGSYEQYF. CDR3 in DNA: TGTGCCAGTAGTATCTCTGGAGTGACTGGAAGCTACGAGCAGTACTTC. The whole variable domain, remainder taken from reference TRBV19 and TRBJ2-7, is DGGITQSPKYLFRKEGQNVTLSCEQNLNHDAMYWYRQDPGQGLRLIYYSQIVNDFQKGDIAEGYSVSREKKESFPLTVTSAQKNPTAFYLCASSISGVTGSYEQYFGPGTRLTVT.

The chain combines TRBV20-1 with TRBJ1-5; weak D call: TRBD1 (5 bases). CDR3 size: 14 residues. CDR1 and CDR2 (germline): DFQATT, SNEGSKA (reference sequence). V was cut by 3 bases and J by 3 bases, with 12 bases left in between. The DNA for the CDR3 is TGCAGTGCTAGTGGGGGGGGGACCAATCAGCCCCAGCATTTT. This gives the protein CSASGGGTNQPQHF.

The chain links TRBV7-8 to TRBJ2-7; TRBD2 is a possible D gene (6 bases). Germline CDR1 is SGHVS and CDR2 is FQNEAQ. V lost 5 bases, J lost 5 bases, and 16 bases lay in between. The CDR3 runs to 14 residues. CDR3 nucleotide sequence: TGTGCCAGCAGCGCGGGACCCACCCCCCACGAGCAGTACTTC. Translation gives CASSAGPTPHEQYF.

This clonotype was detected ten times or more. This chain joins TRBV2 and TRBJ2-3, with D perhaps matching TRBD2 (7 bases). CDR3 length equals 21 residues. Per the germline V gene, CDR1 is SNHLY and CDR2 is FYNNEI. Trimming removed 0 bases from V and 0 bases from J, with 25 bases in between. This CDR3 is CASSEAARGAREVTSTDTQYF. CDR3 coding DNA: TGTGCCAGCAGTGAAGCCGCCCGGGGGGCTCGCGAGGTCACTAGCACAGATACGCAGTATTTT.

This clonotype was recorded at least ten times. The V call is TRBV20-1, the J call TRBJ2-5, with D perhaps matching TRBD1 or TRBD2 (5 bases each). Germline V gene lookup returns CDR1 DFQATT and CDR2 SNEGSKA (reference sequence). V gave up 0 bases and J gave up 3 bases, with 17 bases separating them. The CDR3 totals 16 residues. CDR3 sequence reads: CSARDLQGVPKETQYF. The CDR3 nucleotides read TGCAGTGCTAGAGATCTCCAGGGAGTCCCTAAAGAGACCCAGTACTTC.

V usage is TRBV6-1 and J usage is TRBJ1-1; D is unresolved. V was shortened by 7 bases and J by 1 base, with 7 bases between the two germline ends. The germline V gene encodes CDR1 MNHNS and CDR2 SASEGT. The CDR3 loop spans 12 amino acids. CDR3 protein: CASTGTNTEAFF. CDR3 DNA: TGTGCCAGCACTGGAACGAACACTGAAGCTTTCTTT.

The chain has TRBV20-1 and TRBJ2-5; D gene ambiguous. The CDR3 has 13 residues. CDR1 is DFQATT, CDR2 SNEGSKA, per germline (reference sequence). Between the trimmed V and J ends, which lost 0 bases and 3 bases, there was a span of 8 bases. In DNA, the CDR3 is TGCAGTGCTAGAGAGGTTAGAGAAGAGACCCAGTACTTC. Translating gives CSAREVREETQYF.

This clonotype appeared many times. The genes are TRBV20-1 and TRBJ1-2; 7 bases are shared with TRBD1. V was clipped by 3 bases and J by 7 bases; unmatched bases: 8. Germline values: CDR1 DFQATT, CDR2 SNEGSKA (reference sequence). The CDR3 has 13 amino acids. CDR3 DNA sequence: TGCAGTGCTAGCACAACAGGGGAGGTTGGCTACACCTTC. Translated: CSASTTGEVGYTF.

This clonotype was observed many times. The V gene is TRBV24-1, the J gene TRBJ2-2; TRBD1 agrees at 7 bases. CDR1 and CDR2 (germline): KGHDR, SFDVKD. The CDR3 length is 14 residues. The J segment lost 6 bases and the V segment lost 1 base, leaving 1 base of the junction unmatched. CDR3 sequence (DNA): TGTGCCACCAGTGATTTCCAGGGGGCCGGGGAGCTGTTTTTT. This sequence encodes CATSDFQGAGELFF.

The rearrangement joins TRBV28 to TRBJ2-7; the D call may be TRBD1 or TRBD2 (5 bases each). The V end was cut by 8 bases, the J end by 6 bases, with 14 bases between. This CDR3 is 12 amino acids long. Germline CDR1 is MDHEN and CDR2 is SYDVKM. The CDR3 is CASSPGGSEQYF. The CDR3 DNA sequence: TGTGCCAGCTCTCCTGGGGGTTCCGAGCAGTACTTC.

This clonotype was counted at least ten times. The gene calls are TRBV5-6 and TRBJ1-5; D is unresolved. Trimming removed 0 bases from V and 1 base from J, with 11 bases in between. Germline V gene lookup returns CDR1 SGHDT and CDR2 YYEEEE. The CDR3 is made up of 16 amino acids. DNA for the CDR3: TGTGCCAGCAGCTTGGTCCTTGCGGACAGCAATCAGCCCCAGCATTTT. Translation: CASSLVLADSNQPQHF.

This chain joins TRBV2 and TRBJ1-2; possible D gene TRBD1, 5 bases. Germline V lookup: CDR1 SNHLY, CDR2 FYNNEI. The V end was cut by 7 bases, the J end by 5 bases, with 11 bases between. The CDR3 has 12 amino acids. CDR3 in amino acids: CASNRGGYGYTF. CDR3 in DNA: TGTGCCAGCAACCGGGGGGGGTATGGCTACACCTTC.

This clonotype was observed at least ten times. The V gene is TRBV15, the J gene TRBJ2-2; no reliable D call. This CDR3 has 15 residues. The germline gives CDR1 LNHNV, CDR2 YYDKDF (reference sequence). With 1 base removed from V and 2 bases from J, the gap between germline ends came to 8 bases. The CDR3, as DNA: TGTGCCACCAGCAGAGTTCGCGATAACACCGGGGAGCTGTTTTTT. Translation gives CATSRVRDNTGELFF.

This clonotype was detected ten times or more. This chain joins TRBV2 and TRBJ2-5; D perhaps matches TRBD1 (6 bases). The CDR3 is 15 amino acids. The V and J ends lost 6 bases and 1 base respectively, with 15 bases between them. Germline V gives CDR1 SNHLY, CDR2 FYNNEI. The CDR3 coding sequence is TGTGCCAGCAGCGAATCGACAGGAACCCAAGAGACCCAGTACTTC. It codes for CASSESTGTQETQYF. Filled out from reference TRBV2 and TRBJ2-5, the complete variable domain reads EPEVTQTPSHQVTQMGQEVILRCVPISNHLYFYWYRQILGQKVEFLVSFYNNEISEKSEIFDDQFSVERPDGSNFTLKIRSTKLEDSAMYFCASSESTGTQETQYFGPGTRLLVL.

This clonotype was seen a few times. This chain joins TRBV14 and TRBJ2-2, with 7 nucleotides matching TRBD2. The J segment lost 6 bases and the V segment lost 4 bases, leaving 17 bases of the junction unmatched. The CDR3 is 18 residues long. The germline gives CDR1 SGHDN, CDR2 FVKESK. CDR3 coding DNA: TGTGCCAGCAGCCCATATCTAATCGGGAGGCTTAGAGCCGGGGAGCTGTTTTTT. It translates to CASSPYLIGRLRAGELFF.

This clonotype was counted at least ten times. At one end the junction does not follow the germline gene, possibly because of a read error. The chain joins TRBV12-5 to TRBJ2-7, with TRBD1 matching over 8 bases. The CDR3 runs to 12 residues. Germline CDR1 is LGHNT and CDR2 is FRNRAP. CDR3 region: CASGLDRDRPGF. The CDR3 DNA reads TGTGCTAGTGGTTTGGACCGGGACAGGCCTGGGTTC.

This clonotype was counted at least ten times. The V and J genes are TRBV4-1 and TRBJ2-7; 9 nucleotides line up with TRBD1. Looked up from germline, CDR1 is MGHRA and CDR2 is YSYEKL. V lost 1 base and J lost 2; bases outside the gene matches: 9. The CDR3 spans 17 residues. CDR3 amino acids: CASSQGVLGQGAYEQYF. The DNA of the CDR3 is TGCGCCAGCAGCCAAGGGGTACTGGGACAGGGCGCCTACGAGCAGTACTTC.

The rearrangement joins TRBV6-2 or TRBV6-3 to TRBJ2-5; 7 nucleotides align to TRBD1. Germline lookup yields CDR1 MNHEY and CDR2 SVGEGT. V shed 8 bases and J 3 bases; nucleotides not matched to a gene: 18. The length of the CDR3 is 17 residues. The CDR3 loop is CASCSLRDSMVEETQYF. DNA for the CDR3: TGTGCCAGCTGCTCCCTTAGGGACAGCATGGTCGAAGAGACCCAGTACTTC.

This clonotype was detected ten times or more. The V and J genes are TRBV7-3 and TRBJ2-5; D gene uncertain. The germline V and J ends were trimmed by 5 bases and 4 bases, with 17 bases remaining between them. CDR1 is SGHTA, CDR2 FQGTGA, per germline. The CDR3 spans 15 residues. Here the CDR3 reads CASSVDQAGLETQYF. CDR3 in DNA: TGTGCCAGCAGCGTCGACCAAGCCGGTTTAGAGACCCAGTACTTC.

There are many counts of this clonotype. DNA of the CDR3: TGTGCCAGCAGCTCCAGCTGGTGGCCCTCGAACACCGGGGAGCTGTTTTTT. Translated, it gives CASSSSWWPSNTGELFF. The gene calls are TRBV7-2 and TRBJ2-2; D remains ambiguous. This CDR3 has 17 residues. V lost 4 bases and J lost 0, with 15 bases in between. From germline, CDR1 is SGHTA and CDR2 FQGNSA.